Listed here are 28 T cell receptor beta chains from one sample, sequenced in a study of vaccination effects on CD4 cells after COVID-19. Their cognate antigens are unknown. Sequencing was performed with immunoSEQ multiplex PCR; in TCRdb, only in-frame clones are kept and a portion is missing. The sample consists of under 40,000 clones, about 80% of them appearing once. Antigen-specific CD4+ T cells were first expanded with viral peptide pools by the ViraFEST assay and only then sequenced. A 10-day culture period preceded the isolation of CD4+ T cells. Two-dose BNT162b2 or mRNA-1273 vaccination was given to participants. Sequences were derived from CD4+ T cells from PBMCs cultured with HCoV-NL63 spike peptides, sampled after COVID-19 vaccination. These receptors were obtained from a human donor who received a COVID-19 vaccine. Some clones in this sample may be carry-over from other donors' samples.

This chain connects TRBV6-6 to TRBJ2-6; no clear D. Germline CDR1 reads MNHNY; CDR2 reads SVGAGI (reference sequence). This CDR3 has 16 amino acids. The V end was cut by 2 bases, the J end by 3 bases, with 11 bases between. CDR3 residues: CASSYVPGGGANVLTF. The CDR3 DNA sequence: TGTGCCAGCAGTTACGTACCGGGCGGTGGGGCCAACGTCCTGACTTTC.

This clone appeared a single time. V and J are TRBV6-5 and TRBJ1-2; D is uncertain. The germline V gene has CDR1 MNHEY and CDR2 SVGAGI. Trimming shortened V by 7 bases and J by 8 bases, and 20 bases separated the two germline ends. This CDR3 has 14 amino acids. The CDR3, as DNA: TGTGCCAGCAAAACGGCAGGATCTTTAGGGGGCTACACCTTC. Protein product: CASKTAGSLGGYTF.

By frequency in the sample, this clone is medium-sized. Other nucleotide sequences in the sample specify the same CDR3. CDR3 sequence reads: CASSQDGRVQETQYF. The CDR3 DNA sequence: TGTGCCAGCAGCCAAGATGGACGGGTTCAAGAGACCCAGTACTTC. This chain uses TRBV4-2 with TRBJ2-5, with D uncertain. The V end lost 0 bases, the J end lost 2 bases, and 10 bases lay between the germline ends. The CDR3 totals 15 residues. Germline CDR1 reads LGHNA; CDR2 reads YNFKEQ.

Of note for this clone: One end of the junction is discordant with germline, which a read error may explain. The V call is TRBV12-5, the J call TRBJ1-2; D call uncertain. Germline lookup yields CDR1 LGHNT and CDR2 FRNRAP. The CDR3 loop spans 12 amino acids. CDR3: CASALISAGVYF. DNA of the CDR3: TGTGCTAGTGCTTTGATATCCGCCGGCGTTTACTTC.

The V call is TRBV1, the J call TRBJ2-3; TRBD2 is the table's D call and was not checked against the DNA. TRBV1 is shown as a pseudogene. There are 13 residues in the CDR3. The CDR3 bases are TGCACCAGCAGCCTTGAGGTTAAAGATACGCAGTATTTT. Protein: CTSSLEVKDTQYF.

Written as DNA, the CDR3 is TGCAGCGTTCTCAGGGGCCCGAACACTGAAGCTTTCTTT. Translating it yields CSVLRGPNTEAFF. This rearrangement joins TRBV29-1 to TRBJ1-1; the D gene is possibly TRBD1 (6 bases). With 5 bases removed from V and 1 base from J, the gap between germline ends came to 11 bases. The CDR3 is made up of 13 amino acids. Looked up from germline, CDR1 is SQVTM and CDR2 is ANQGSEA.

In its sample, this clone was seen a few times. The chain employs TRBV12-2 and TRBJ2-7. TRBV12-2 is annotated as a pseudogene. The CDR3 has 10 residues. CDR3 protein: CASRAYEQYV. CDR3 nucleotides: TGTGCAAGTCGCGCCTACGAGCAGTACGTC.

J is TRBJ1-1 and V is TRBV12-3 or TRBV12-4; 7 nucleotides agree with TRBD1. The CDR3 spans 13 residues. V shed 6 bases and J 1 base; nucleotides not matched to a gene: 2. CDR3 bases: TGTGCCAGCAGGACAGGGACGAACACTGAAGCTTTCTTT. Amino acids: CASRTGTNTEAFF.

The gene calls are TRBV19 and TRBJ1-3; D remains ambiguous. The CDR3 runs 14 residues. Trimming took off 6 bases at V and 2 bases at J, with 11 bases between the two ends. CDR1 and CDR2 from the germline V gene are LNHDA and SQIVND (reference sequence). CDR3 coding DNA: TGTGCCAGTAGATCGCCCCTCGCTGGAAACACCATATATTTT. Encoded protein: CASRSPLAGNTIYF.

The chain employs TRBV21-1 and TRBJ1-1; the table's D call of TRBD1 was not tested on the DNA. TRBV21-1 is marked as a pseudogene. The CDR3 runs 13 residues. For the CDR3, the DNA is TGTGCCAGCAGCAAGACAGGAGATCTTGAAGCTTTCTTT. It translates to CASSKTGDLEAFF.

CDR3 sequence: CASSHAFFFTDTQYF. The DNA of the CDR3 is TGCGCCAGCAGCCACGCGTTTTTTTTCACAGATACGCAGTATTTT. The gene calls are TRBV5-1 and TRBJ2-3, with unresolved D. V was clipped by 4 bases and J by 2 bases, with 14 bases between them. The CDR3 contains 15 residues. Germline V lookup: CDR1 SGHRS, CDR2 YFSETQ.

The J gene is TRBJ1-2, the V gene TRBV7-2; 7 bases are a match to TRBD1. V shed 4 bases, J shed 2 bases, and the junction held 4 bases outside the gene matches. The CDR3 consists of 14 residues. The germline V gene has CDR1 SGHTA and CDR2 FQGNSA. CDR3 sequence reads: CASSYRTGNYGYTF. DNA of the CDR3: TGTGCCAGCAGCTATAGGACAGGCAACTATGGCTACACCTTC.

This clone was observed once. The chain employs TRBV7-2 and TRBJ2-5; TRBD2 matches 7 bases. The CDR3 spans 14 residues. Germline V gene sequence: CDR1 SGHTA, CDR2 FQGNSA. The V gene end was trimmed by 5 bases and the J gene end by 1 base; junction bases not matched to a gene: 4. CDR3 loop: CASSRGGTQETQYF. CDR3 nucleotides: TGTGCCAGCAGCCGCGGGGGAACCCAAGAGACCCAGTACTTC.

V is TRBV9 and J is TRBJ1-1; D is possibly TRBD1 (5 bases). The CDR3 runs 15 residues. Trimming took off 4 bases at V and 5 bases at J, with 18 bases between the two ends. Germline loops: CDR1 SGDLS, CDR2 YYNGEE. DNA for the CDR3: TGTGCCAGCAGCCCCGGAGGGACGGCCGGGACTGAAGCTTTCTTT. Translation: CASSPGGTAGTEAFF.

CDR3 DNA: TGTGCCACCAGTGCGACAGGGGGCCTGGGAGAGACCCAGTACTTC. Translating gives CATSATGGLGETQYF. The chain uses TRBV24-1 and TRBJ2-5, with 10 bases matching TRBD1. Germline V gives CDR1 KGHDR, CDR2 SFDVKD. V lost 5 bases to trimming and J lost 4 bases; unmatched junction nucleotides: 6. The CDR3 extends over 15 amino acids.

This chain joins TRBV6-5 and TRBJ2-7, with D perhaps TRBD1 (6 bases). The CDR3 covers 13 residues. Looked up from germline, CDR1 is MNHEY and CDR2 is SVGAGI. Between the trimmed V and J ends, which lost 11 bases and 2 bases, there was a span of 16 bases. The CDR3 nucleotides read TGTGCCTCCGGAACAGGGCGAACCTACGAGCAGTACGTC. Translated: CASGTGRTYEQYV.

The CDR3 sequence is CASSPRGLGQGGQPQHF. CDR3 DNA sequence: TGTGCCAGCTCACCACGGGGACTAGGACAGGGCGGCCAGCCCCAGCATTTT. V gene TRBV18 combines with J gene TRBJ1-5; TRBD1 agrees at 8 bases. Germline lookup yields CDR1 KGHSH and CDR2 LQKENI. CDR3 length equals 17 residues. V lost 1 base to trimming and J lost 7 bases; unmatched junction nucleotides: 12.

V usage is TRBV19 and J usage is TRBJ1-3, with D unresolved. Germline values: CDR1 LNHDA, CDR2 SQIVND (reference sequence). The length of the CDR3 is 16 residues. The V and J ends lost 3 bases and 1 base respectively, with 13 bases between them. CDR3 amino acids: CASSMAQLTSGNTIYF. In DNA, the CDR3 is TGTGCCAGTAGTATGGCCCAGCTTACTTCTGGAAACACCATATATTTT.

The CDR3 bases are TGTGCCACCAGTGATTCGACAGCGTATTACAATGAGCAGTTCTTC. It yields the protein CATSDSTAYYNEQFF. This chain joins TRBV24-1 and TRBJ2-1; weak D call: TRBD1 (5 bases). From germline, CDR1 is KGHDR and CDR2 SFDVKD. This CDR3 contains 15 residues. V was trimmed by 2 bases and J by 4 bases, leaving 11 bases between them.

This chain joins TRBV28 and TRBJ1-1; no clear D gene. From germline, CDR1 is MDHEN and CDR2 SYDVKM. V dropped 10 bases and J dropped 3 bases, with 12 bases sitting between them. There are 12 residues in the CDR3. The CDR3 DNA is TGTGCCACATCAGAGTTTGACACTGAAGCTTTCTTT. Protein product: CATSEFDTEAFF.

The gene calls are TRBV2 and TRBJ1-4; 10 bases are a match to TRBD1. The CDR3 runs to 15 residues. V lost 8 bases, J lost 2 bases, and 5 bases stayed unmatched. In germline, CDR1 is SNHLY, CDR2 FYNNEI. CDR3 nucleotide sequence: TGTGCCAGCGGGGGACAGGGGATCACTAATGAAAAACTGTTTTTT. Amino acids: CASGGQGITNEKLFF. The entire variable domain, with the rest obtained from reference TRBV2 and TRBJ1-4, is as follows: EPEVTQTPSHQVTQMGQEVILRCVPISNHLYFYWYRQILGQKVEFLVSFYNNEISEKSEIFDDQFSVERPDGSNFTLKIRSTKLEDSAMYFCASGGQGITNEKLFFGSGTQLSVL.

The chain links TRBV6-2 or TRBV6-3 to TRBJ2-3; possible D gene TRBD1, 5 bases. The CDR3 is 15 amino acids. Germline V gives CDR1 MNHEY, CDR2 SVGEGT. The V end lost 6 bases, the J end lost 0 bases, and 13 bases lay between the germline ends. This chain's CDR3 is CASSQGFGSTDTQYF. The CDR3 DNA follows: TGTGCCAGCAGCCAGGGATTTGGGAGCACAGATACGCAGTATTTT.

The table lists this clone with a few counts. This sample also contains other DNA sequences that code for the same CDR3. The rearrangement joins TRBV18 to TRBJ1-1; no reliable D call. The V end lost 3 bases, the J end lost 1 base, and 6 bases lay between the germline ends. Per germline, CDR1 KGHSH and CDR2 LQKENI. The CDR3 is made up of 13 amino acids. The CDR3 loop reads CASSPSGNTEAFF. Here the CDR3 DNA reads TGTGCCAGCTCACCTTCTGGGAACACTGAAGCTTTCTTT.

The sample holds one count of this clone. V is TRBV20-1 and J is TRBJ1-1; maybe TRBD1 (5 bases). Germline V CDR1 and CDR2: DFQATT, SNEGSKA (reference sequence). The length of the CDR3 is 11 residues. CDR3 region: CRGLKDTEAFF. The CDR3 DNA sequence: TGCAGGGGGCTCAAGGACACTGAAGCTTTCTTT.

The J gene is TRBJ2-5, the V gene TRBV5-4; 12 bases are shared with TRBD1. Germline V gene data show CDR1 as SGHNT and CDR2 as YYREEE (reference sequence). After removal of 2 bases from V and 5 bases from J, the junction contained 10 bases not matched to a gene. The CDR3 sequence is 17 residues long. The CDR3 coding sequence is TGTGCCAGCAGCTTCCCGGGACAGGGGGCTAAATGGGAGACCCAGTACTTC. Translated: CASSFPGQGAKWETQYF.

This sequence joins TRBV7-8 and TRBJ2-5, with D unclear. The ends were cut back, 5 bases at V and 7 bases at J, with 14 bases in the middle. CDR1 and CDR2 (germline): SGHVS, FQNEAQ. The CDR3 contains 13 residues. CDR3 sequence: CASSPGSWGTQYF. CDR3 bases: TGTGCCAGCAGCCCCGGGTCCTGGGGGACCCAGTACTTC. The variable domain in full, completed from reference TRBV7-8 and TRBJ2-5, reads GAGVSQSPRYKVAKRGQDVALRCDPISGHVSLFWYQQALGQGPEFLTYFQNEAQLDKSGLPSDRFFAERPEGSVSTLKIQRTQQEDSAVYLCASSPGSWGTQYFGPGTRLLVL.

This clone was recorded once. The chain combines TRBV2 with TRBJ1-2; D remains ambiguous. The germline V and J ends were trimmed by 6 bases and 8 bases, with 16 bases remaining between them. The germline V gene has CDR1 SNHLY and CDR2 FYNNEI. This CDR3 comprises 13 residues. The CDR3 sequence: CASSQTGPEGYTF. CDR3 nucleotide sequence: TGTGCCAGCAGCCAGACCGGACCTGAGGGCTACACCTTC.

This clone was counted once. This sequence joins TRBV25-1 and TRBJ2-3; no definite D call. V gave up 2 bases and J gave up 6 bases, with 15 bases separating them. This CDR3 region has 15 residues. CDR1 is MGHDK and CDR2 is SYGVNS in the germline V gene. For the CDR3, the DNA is TGTGCCAGCAGTGAAGTAGGTTCCCTGGGGGATACGCAGTATTTT. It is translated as CASSEVGSLGDTQYF.